The 20 T cell receptor beta chains reported below all come from one sample, sequenced in a study of T cell repertoires in cytomegalovirus infection. TCRdb used MiXCR to reprocess the reads, holding one entry per CDR3 protein. The table includes about 300,000 distinct CDR3 sequences, about 23% detected once. Source material: PBMCs. These receptors were obtained from a human donor in good health (CMV status not recorded). Some clones in this sample may be carry-over from other donors' samples.

In this sample, this clonotype turned up a few times. The chain links TRBV4-3 to TRBJ2-3, with 8 bases fitting TRBD1. The CDR3 totals 19 residues. CDR1 and CDR2 from the germline V gene are LGHNA and YSLEER. J lost 6 bases, V lost 4 bases, and 21 bases had no gene match. In DNA form, the CDR3 reads TGCGCCAGCAGCCCTTGGACAGGGAATACCGAGGATTTTACTGATACGCAGTATTTT. This encodes CASSPWTGNTEDFTDTQYF.

This clonotype was counted between two and nine times. This chain uses TRBV4-1 with TRBJ1-4; D possibly corresponds to TRBD1 (6 bases). Per the germline V gene, CDR1 is MGHRA and CDR2 is YSYEKL. The V and J ends lost 0 bases and 8 bases respectively, with 10 bases between them. The CDR3 is made up of 14 amino acids. The CDR3 loop reads CASSQDRGGEKLFF. CDR3 sequence (DNA): TGCGCCAGCAGCCAAGACAGGGGAGGCGAAAAACTGTTTTTT.

This clonotype was seen repeatedly, ten times or more. The V and J genes are TRBV12-3 or TRBV12-4 and TRBJ1-2; 7 bases line up with TRBD1. This CDR3 has 15 residues. V shed 7 bases, J shed 4 bases, and the junction held 12 bases outside the gene matches. CDR3 bases: TGTGCCAGCACCGGGACAGCTCCGGAGGGCTATGGCTACACCTTC. Translation gives CASTGTAPEGYGYTF.

V and J are TRBV7-2 and TRBJ2-2, with 7 bases identical to TRBD1. Per germline, CDR1 SGHTA and CDR2 FQGNSA. This CDR3 is built from 15 residues. V trimming: 6 bases; J trimming: 1 base; junction bases outside the gene matches: 5. CDR3 sequence: CASSFRQGNTGELFF. The CDR3 DNA is TGTGCCAGCAGTTTTAGACAGGGGAACACCGGGGAGCTGTTTTTT.

The chain joins TRBV20-1 to TRBJ2-3; the D gene is possibly TRBD2 (5 bases). The CDR3 loop spans 14 amino acids. V dropped 0 bases and J dropped 5 bases, with 12 bases sitting between them. CDR1 and CDR2 (germline): DFQATT, SNEGSKA (reference sequence). This chain's CDR3 is CSARDGGRQDTQYF. CDR3 bases: TGCAGTGCTAGAGATGGCGGGCGGCAAGATACGCAGTATTTT.

The rearrangement uses TRBV19 and TRBJ2-1; TRBD1 is a possible D gene (5 bases). The germline V gene has CDR1 LNHDA and CDR2 SQIVND (reference sequence). The CDR3 has 17 residues. Trimming cost V 4 bases and J 7 bases, with 23 bases left between them. The CDR3 coding sequence is TGTGCCAGTAGTACGTTACTCCAGGGCTCTAAGAGTAATGAGCAGTTCTTC. This gives the protein CASSTLLQGSKSNEQFF.

The chain couples TRBV20-1 to TRBJ2-3; D uncertain. The CDR3 extends over 14 amino acids. Germline lookup yields CDR1 DFQATT and CDR2 SNEGSKA (reference sequence). Trimming shortened V by 1 base and J by 1 base, and 9 bases separated the two germline ends. In DNA form, the CDR3 reads TGCAGTGCTAGAGGACTGTTTGGCACAGATACGCAGTATTTT. Translating gives CSARGLFGTDTQYF.

This clonotype was found a few times. The J gene is TRBJ2-7, the V gene TRBV5-1, with 8 bases that match TRBD1. Germline V gives CDR1 SGHRS, CDR2 YFSETQ. The trim removed 4 bases at V and 6 bases at J, leaving 12 bases unmatched. The CDR3 has 15 amino acids. The CDR3 protein is CASSLRQGPGFEQYF. The CDR3 DNA follows: TGCGCCAGCAGCCTCCGACAGGGGCCTGGGTTCGAGCAGTACTTC.

The V call is TRBV12-3 or TRBV12-4, the J call TRBJ1-5; 7 positions match TRBD1. V lost 3 bases and J lost 5; bases outside the gene matches: 4. CDR3 length: 14 residues. The CDR3 DNA sequence: TGTGCCAGCAGTTTTCACGGGACAGATCAGCCCCAGCATTTT. As protein: CASSFHGTDQPQHF.

The chain couples TRBV6-6 to TRBJ2-1; 13 bases are shared with TRBD2. The J segment lost 9 bases and the V segment lost 0 bases, leaving 14 bases of the junction unmatched. The CDR3 is 19 residues long. Germline loops: CDR1 MNHNY, CDR2 SVGAGI (reference sequence). The DNA of the CDR3 is TGTGCCAGCAGTTACTCCAACGGTCCACTAGCGGGAGGGCCGCTTGAGCAGTTCTTC. Its translation: CASSYSNGPLAGGPLEQFF.

This chain connects TRBV28 to TRBJ1-2; D is ambiguous. This CDR3 has 15 residues. Looked up from germline, CDR1 is MDHEN and CDR2 is SYDVKM. Trimming took 6 bases from V and 0 from J, leaving 14 bases between them. Written as DNA, the CDR3 is TGTGCCAGCAGGCGACGGACGGAGACTAACTATGGCTACACCTTC. It specifies CASRRRTETNYGYTF.

This clonotype was observed a handful of times. V gene TRBV25-1 combines with J gene TRBJ2-7, with TRBD2 as a possible D gene (7 bases). V was trimmed by 6 bases and J by 3 bases, leaving 15 bases between them. Germline CDR1 reads MGHDK; CDR2 reads SYGVNS. The CDR3 sequence is 14 residues long. In nucleotides, the CDR3 is TGTGCCAGCAGCCCGGGGGGCTCCCTCTACGAGCAGTACTTC. Protein sequence: CASSPGGSLYEQYF.

This clonotype was detected only a few times. The chain combines TRBV6-8 with TRBJ2-7; 9 bases match TRBD2. This CDR3 contains 14 residues. CDR1 and CDR2 from the germline V gene are MNHGY and SAAAGT. The V and J ends lost 7 bases and 1 base, in that order; junction bases with no gene match: 5. CDR3 in amino acids: CASTPAGGSYEQYF. The CDR3 DNA is TGTGCCAGCACACCCGCGGGGGGGTCCTACGAGCAGTACTTC.

This chain connects TRBV7-2 to TRBJ2-1, with 7 bases matching TRBD2. The CDR3 extends over 15 amino acids. Germline V gene lookup returns CDR1 SGHTA and CDR2 FQGNSA. The V gene end was trimmed by 7 bases and the J gene end by 5 bases; junction bases not matched to a gene: 11. CDR3 loop: CASTLEWGGNNEQFF. CDR3 nucleotide sequence: TGTGCCAGCACCCTGGAGTGGGGGGGAAACAATGAGCAGTTCTTC.

This clonotype has only a few counts. The chain carries TRBV20-1 and TRBJ2-2; D not certain. In germline, CDR1 is DFQATT, CDR2 SNEGSKA (reference sequence). The CDR3 length is 15 residues. Trimming stripped 0 bases from V and 1 base from J, with 9 bases between. The CDR3 reads CSARDWARNTGELFF. The DNA for the CDR3 is TGCAGTGCTAGAGATTGGGCGAGGAACACCGGGGAGCTGTTTTTT.

The rearrangement joins TRBV11-2 to TRBJ2-5, with 8 bases aligning to TRBD1. This CDR3 is built from 15 residues. Germline CDR1 is SGHAT and CDR2 is FQNNGV. J was trimmed by 0 bases and V by 5 bases; bases with no gene match: 5. CDR3 sequence: CASSPTRGHQETQYF. The CDR3 bases are TGTGCCAGCAGCCCTACCAGGGGGCACCAAGAGACCCAGTACTTC.

This chain joins TRBV6-2 or TRBV6-3 and TRBJ2-7; TRBD2 aligns across 7 bases. The trim removed 3 bases at V and 4 bases at J, leaving 9 bases unmatched. The CDR3 covers 15 residues. Per the germline V gene, CDR1 is MNHEY and CDR2 is SVGEGT. In DNA, the CDR3 is TGTGCCAGCAGTTATCCCGCTCCTAGCGGATACGAGCAGTACTTC. Amino acids: CASSYPAPSGYEQYF.

This clonotype has ten or more counts. This chain uses TRBV12-3 or TRBV12-4 with TRBJ2-5, with D tentatively TRBD1 or TRBD2 (6 bases each). Trimming took off 8 bases at V and 1 base at J, with 17 bases between the two ends. This CDR3 region has 15 residues. DNA of the CDR3: TGTGCCAGCTTAGCCGGAGGGGGTTTCCAAGAGACCCAGTACTTC. Protein: CASLAGGGFQETQYF.

This clonotype was detected a few times. The chain couples TRBV3-1 to TRBJ2-3; perhaps TRBD1 as D (6 bases). This CDR3 has 16 amino acids. V lost 4 bases and J lost 4, with 18 bases in between. From germline, CDR1 is LGHDT and CDR2 YNNKEL (reference sequence). CDR3 in DNA: TGTGCCAGCAGCCGGGGGCTGAGTGGCGCCTCAGATACGCAGTATTTT. It codes for CASSRGLSGASDTQYF.

This clonotype came up a few times. The CDR3 here is CASSLRGRGAGELFF. For the CDR3, the DNA is TGTGCCAGCAGCTTACGGGGGAGGGGGGCCGGGGAGCTGTTTTTT. V and J are TRBV7-2 and TRBJ2-2, with D maybe TRBD2 (7 bases). Germline loops: CDR1 SGHTA, CDR2 FQGNSA. The V end lost 2 bases, the J end lost 6 bases, and 13 bases lay between the germline ends. The CDR3 has 15 amino acids.